This T cell receptor beta chain emerged from a study of T cells in Graves' hyperthyroidism and ophthalmopathy. General study results and limits: With a median lead of approximately 6.4 months before onset, the model predicted ophthalmopathy. Blood also carried most thyroid clonotypes expanded above 0.001.

What was amplified from RNA transcripts were TCR beta CDR3 regions. First-round RT-PCR of the TCR CDR3 relied on the HTBI primer set. Each CDR3 protein is one row after TCRdb ran MiXCR on the multiplex PCR reads. The table records around 300,000 distinct CDR3 sequences, 20% to 25% of them present only once. This CDR3 region has 13 residues. Germline CDR1 SGHRS, CDR2 YFSETQ. The ends were cut back, 0 bases at V and 10 bases at J, with 11 bases in the middle. Criteria for exclusion of patients were uncontrolled infection, other autoimmune disease, pregnancy or lactation. An approximately 10 ml volume of fresh peripheral blood provided the PBMCs. A few counts support this clonotype. Its antigen is undetermined.

The V gene is TRBV5-1, the J gene TRBJ2-1; perhaps TRBD2 as D (5 bases). The sequencing input was blood. The origin of this receptor is a young man with Graves' ophthalmopathy. The CDR3 DNA follows: TGCGCCAGCAGCTTGGGACTATCAAAGGAGCAGTTCTTC. This translates into CASSLGLSKEQFF.